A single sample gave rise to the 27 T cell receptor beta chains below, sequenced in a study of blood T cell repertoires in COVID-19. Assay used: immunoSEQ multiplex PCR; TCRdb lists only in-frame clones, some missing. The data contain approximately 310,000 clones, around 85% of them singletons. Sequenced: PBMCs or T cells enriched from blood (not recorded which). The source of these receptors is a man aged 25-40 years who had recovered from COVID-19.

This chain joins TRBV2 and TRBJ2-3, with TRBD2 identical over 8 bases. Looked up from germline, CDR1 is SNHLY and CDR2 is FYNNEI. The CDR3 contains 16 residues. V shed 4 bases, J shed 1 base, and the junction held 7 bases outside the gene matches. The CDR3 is CASSGYGGAGTDTQYF. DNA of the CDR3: TGTGCCAGCAGTGGCTACGGGGGGGCGGGCACAGATACGCAGTATTTT.

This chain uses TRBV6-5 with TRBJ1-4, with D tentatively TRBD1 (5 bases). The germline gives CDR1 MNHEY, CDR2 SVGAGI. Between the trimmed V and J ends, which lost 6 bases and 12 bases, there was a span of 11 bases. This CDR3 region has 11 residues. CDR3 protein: CASRSGWELFF. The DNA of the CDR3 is TGTGCCAGCAGATCAGGGTGGGAACTGTTTTTT.

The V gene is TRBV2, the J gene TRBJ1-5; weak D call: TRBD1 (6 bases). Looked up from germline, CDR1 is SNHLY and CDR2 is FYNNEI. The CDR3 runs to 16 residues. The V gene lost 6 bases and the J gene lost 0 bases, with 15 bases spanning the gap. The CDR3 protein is CASRPGTPYSNQPQHF. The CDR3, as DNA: TGTGCCAGCAGACCCGGGACACCTTATAGCAATCAGCCCCAGCATTTT.

DNA of the CDR3: TGCGCCAGCAGCTTGGCTTCCCGAGTAACGTCTGAAGCTTTCTTT. Amino acid sequence: CASSLASRVTSEAFF. The chain carries TRBV5-1 and TRBJ1-1; D gene uncertain. Trimming took 0 bases from V and 6 from J, leaving 15 bases between them. CDR1 SGHRS and CDR2 YFSETQ come from the germline V gene. The CDR3 runs to 15 residues.

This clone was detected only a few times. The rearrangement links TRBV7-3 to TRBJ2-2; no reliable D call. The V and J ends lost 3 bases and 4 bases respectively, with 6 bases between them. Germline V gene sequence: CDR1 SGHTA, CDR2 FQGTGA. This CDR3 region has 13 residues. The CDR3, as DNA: TGTGCCAGCAGCTTTTCCAGCACCGGGGAGCTGTTTTTT. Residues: CASSFSSTGELFF.

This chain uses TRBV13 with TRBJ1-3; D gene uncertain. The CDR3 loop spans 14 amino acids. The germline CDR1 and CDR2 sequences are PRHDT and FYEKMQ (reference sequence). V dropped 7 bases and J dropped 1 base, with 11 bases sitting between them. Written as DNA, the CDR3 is TGTGCCAGCAATTTCCGGGTTTCTGGAAACACCATATATTTT. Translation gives CASNFRVSGNTIYF.

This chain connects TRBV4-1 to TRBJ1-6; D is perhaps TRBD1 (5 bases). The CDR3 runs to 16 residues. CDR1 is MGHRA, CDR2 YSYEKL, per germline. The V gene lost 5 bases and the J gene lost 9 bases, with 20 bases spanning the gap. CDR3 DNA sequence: TGCGCCAGCAGCGAACAAGTAGAACCCGGGGGTTCACCCCTCCACTTT. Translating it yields CASSEQVEPGGSPLHF.

The DNA of the CDR3 is TGTGCCTGGAGTGGGGGAGGAGAGACCCAGTACTTC. Translating it yields CAWSGGGETQYF. The chain recombines TRBV30 with TRBJ2-5, with a weak D call TRBD2 (6 bases). The germline V gene encodes CDR1 GTSNPN and CDR2 SVGIG (reference sequence). The CDR3 loop spans 12 amino acids. V gave up 1 base and J gave up 4 bases, with 7 bases separating them.

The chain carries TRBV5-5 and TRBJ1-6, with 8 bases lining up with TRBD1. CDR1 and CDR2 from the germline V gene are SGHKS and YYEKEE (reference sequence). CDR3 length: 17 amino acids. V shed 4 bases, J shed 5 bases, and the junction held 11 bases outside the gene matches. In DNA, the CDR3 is TGTGCCAGCAGCCCACGGCAGGGGGCGAATAATAATTCACCCCTCCACTTT. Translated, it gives CASSPRQGANNNSPLHF.

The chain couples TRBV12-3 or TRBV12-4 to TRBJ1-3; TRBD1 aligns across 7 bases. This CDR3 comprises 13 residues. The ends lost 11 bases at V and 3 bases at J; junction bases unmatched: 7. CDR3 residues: CAGAPGGGNTIYF. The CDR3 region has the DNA TGTGCCGGAGCCCCAGGGGGTGGAAACACCATATATTTT.

The CDR3 sequence is CAITVIRNQPQHF. For the CDR3, the DNA is TGTGCCATCACCGTAATTCGCAATCAGCCCCAGCATTTT. The chain has TRBV10-3 and TRBJ1-5; D gene unclear. Trimming pared 7 bases from V and 2 bases from J, leaving 9 bases between. This CDR3 has 13 residues. Looked up from germline, CDR1 is ENHRY and CDR2 is SYGVKD.

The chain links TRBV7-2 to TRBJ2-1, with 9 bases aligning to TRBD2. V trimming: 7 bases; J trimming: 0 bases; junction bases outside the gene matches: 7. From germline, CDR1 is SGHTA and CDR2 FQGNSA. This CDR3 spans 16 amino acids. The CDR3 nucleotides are TGTGCCAGCAACAACCTAGCGGGAAGCTCCTACAATGAGCAGTTCTTC. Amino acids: CASNNLAGSSYNEQFF.

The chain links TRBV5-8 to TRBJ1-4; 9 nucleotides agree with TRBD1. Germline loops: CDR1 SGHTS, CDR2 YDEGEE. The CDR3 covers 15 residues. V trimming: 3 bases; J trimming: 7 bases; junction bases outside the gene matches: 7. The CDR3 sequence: CASSSTTGGGEKLFF. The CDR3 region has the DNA TGTGCCAGCAGCTCCACTACAGGGGGCGGTGAAAAACTGTTTTTT.

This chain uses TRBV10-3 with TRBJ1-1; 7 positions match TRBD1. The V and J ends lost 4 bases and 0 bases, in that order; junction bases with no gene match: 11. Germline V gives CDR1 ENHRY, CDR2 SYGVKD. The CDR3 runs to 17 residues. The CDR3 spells CAISGPGQFTLNTEAFF. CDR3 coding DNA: TGTGCCATCAGTGGGCCGGGACAGTTCACCCTGAACACTGAAGCTTTCTTT.

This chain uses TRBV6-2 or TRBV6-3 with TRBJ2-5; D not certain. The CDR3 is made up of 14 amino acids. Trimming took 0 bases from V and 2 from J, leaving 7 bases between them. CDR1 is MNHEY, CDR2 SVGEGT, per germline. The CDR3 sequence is CASSYSTLQETQYF. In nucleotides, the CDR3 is TGTGCCAGCAGTTACTCGACACTTCAAGAGACCCAGTACTTC.

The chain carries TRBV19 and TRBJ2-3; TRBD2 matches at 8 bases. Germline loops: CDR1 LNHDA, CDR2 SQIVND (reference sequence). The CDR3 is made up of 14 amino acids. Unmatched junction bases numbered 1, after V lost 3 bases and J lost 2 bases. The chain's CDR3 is CASSMRGVTDTQYF. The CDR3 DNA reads TGTGCCAGTAGTATGCGGGGGGTCACAGATACGCAGTATTTT.

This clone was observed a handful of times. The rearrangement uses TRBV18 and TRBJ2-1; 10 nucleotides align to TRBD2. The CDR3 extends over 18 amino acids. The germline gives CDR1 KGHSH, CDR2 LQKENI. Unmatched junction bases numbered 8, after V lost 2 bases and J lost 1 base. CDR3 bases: TGTGCCAGCTCACCAGTAGCGGGGGGTTCGAGGTCCTACAATGAGCAGTTCTTC. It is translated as CASSPVAGGSRSYNEQFF.

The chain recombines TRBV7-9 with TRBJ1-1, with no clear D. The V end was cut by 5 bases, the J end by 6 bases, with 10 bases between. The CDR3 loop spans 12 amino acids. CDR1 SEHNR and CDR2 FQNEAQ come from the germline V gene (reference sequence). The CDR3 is CASSIGVPEAFF. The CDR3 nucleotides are TGTGCCAGCAGCATCGGGGTCCCTGAAGCTTTCTTT.

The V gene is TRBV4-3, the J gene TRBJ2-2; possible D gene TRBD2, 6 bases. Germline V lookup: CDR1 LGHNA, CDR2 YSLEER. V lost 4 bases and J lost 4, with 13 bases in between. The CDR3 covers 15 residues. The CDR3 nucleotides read TGCGCCAGCAGCCCCGGGGGACGTGGCACCGGGGAGCTGTTTTTT. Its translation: CASSPGGRGTGELFF.

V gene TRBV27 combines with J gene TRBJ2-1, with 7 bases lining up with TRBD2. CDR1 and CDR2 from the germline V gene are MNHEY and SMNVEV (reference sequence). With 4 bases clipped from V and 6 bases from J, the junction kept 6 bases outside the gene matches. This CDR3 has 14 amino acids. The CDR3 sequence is CASSWASGSNEQFF. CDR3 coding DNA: TGTGCCAGCAGTTGGGCTAGCGGTTCCAATGAGCAGTTCTTC.

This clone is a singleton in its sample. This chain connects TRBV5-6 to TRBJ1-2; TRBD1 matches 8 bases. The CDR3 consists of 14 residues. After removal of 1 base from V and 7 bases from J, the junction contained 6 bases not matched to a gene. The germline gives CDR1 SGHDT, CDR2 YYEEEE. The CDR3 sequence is CASSLSTGVFGYTF. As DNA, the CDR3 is TGTGCCAGCAGCTTGTCGACAGGGGTTTTTGGCTACACCTTC.

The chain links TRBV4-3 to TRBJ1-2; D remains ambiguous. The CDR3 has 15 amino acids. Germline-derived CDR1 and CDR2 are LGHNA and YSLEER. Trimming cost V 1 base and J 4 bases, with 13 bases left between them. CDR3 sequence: CASSQVGDRTYGYTF. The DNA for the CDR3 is TGCGCCAGCAGCCAAGTCGGAGACCGAACCTATGGCTACACCTTC.

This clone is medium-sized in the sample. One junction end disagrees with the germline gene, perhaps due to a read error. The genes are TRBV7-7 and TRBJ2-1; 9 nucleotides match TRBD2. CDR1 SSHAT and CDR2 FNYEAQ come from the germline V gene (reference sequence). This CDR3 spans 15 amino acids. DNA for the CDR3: TGTGCTAGCAGCGCGGGACTAGCCTCCTACAATGAGCAGTTCTTC. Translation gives CASSAGLASYNEQFF.

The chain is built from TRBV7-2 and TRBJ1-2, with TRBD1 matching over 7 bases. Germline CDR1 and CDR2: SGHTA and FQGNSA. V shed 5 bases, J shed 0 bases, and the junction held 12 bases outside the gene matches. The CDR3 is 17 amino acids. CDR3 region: CASSPKGGSLSNYGYTF. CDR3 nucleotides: TGTGCCAGCAGCCCAAAAGGGGGCAGCCTCTCTAACTATGGCTACACCTTC.

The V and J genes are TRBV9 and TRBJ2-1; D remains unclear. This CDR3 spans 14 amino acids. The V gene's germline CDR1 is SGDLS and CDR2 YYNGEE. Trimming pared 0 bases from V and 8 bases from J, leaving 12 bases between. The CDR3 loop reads CASSVDPNGYEQFF. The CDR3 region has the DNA TGTGCCAGCAGCGTAGACCCTAATGGTTATGAGCAGTTCTTC.

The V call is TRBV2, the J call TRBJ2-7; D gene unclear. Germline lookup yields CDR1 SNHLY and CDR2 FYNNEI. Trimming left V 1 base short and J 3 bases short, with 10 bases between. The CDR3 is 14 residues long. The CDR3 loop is CASSEGPYNYEQYF. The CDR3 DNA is TGTGCCAGCAGTGAAGGTCCGTATAACTACGAGCAGTACTTC.

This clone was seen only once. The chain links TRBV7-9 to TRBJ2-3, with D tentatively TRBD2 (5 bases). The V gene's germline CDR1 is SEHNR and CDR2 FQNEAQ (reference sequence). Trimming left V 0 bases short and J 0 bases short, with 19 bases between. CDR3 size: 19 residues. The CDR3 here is CASSLAHLKRIPSTDTQYF. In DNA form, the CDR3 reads TGTGCCAGCAGCTTAGCCCACCTAAAGCGGATACCTAGCACAGATACGCAGTATTTT. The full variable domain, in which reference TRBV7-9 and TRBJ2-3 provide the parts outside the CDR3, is DTGVSQNPRHKITKRGQNVTFRCDPISEHNRLYWYRQTLGQGPEFLTYFQNEAQLEKSRLLSDRFSAERPKGSFSTLEIQRTEQGDSAMYLCASSLAHLKRIPSTDTQYFGPGTRLTVL.